These T cell receptor beta chains were read from a single sample in a study of blood T cell repertoires in COVID-19. Sequencing used immunoSEQ multiplex PCR; TCRdb keeps in-frame clones, though not all of them. Of about 250,000 clones in the sample, about 89% were seen once. The sample taken for sequencing was PBMCs or T cells enriched from blood (not recorded which). All receptors derive from a man aged 35-49 years who had recovered from COVID-19. CDR3s include the opening cysteine and the closing phenylalanine or tryptophan. The D gene is left open where the match is weak. Some rows mark clone size as missing; the rest say once, few, many or name a class of expanded clone.

cdr3_aa | cdr3_nt | clone_size | v_call | d_call | j_call | cdr3_length
CAIQTRQDTEAFF | TGTGCCATACAGACAAGACAGGACACTGAAGCTTTCTTT | - | TRBV28 | - | TRBJ1-1 | 13
CASSLFRGLQNTEAFF | TGTGCCAGCAGCTTATTCAGGGGTCTGCAGAACACTGAAGCTTTCTTT | - | TRBV7-2 | - | TRBJ1-1 | 16
CASSLVQGFTEAFF | TGTGCCAGCAGCTTGGTACAGGGTTTCACTGAAGCTTTCTTT | few | TRBV7-9 | - | TRBJ1-1 | 14
CASSPNYGTGRELFF | TGTGCCAGCTCACCCAATTATGGGACAGGCAGGGAGCTGTTTTTT | few | TRBV18 | TRBD1 | TRBJ2-2 | 15
CASSLLFGDQPQHF | TGTGCCAGCAGCTTGCTTTTCGGGGATCAGCCCCAGCATTTT | - | TRBV5-6 | - | TRBJ1-5 | 14
CASSLRESHTEAFF | TGTGCCAGCAGTTTACGAGAAAGCCACACTGAAGCTTTCTTT | - | TRBV27 | - | TRBJ1-1 | 14
CASSTPGQGRNEQYF | TGTGCCAGCAGTACACCAGGACAGGGTCGGAACGAGCAGTACTTC | - | TRBV7-6 | TRBD1 | TRBJ2-7 | 15
CASSPRGGNTGELFF | TGTGCCAGCTCACCACGCGGCGGGAACACCGGGGAGCTGTTTTTT | - | TRBV18 | - | TRBJ2-2 | 15
CASSQVDRVDGYTF | TGCGCCAGCAGCCAAGTGGACAGGGTTGATGGCTACACCTTC | - | TRBV4-1 | TRBD1 | TRBJ1-2 | 14
CASRTFGQGKQNTEAFF | TGTGCCAGCAGAACATTTGGACAGGGTAAGCAGAACACTGAAGCTTTCTTT | - | TRBV11-3 | TRBD1 | TRBJ1-1 | 17